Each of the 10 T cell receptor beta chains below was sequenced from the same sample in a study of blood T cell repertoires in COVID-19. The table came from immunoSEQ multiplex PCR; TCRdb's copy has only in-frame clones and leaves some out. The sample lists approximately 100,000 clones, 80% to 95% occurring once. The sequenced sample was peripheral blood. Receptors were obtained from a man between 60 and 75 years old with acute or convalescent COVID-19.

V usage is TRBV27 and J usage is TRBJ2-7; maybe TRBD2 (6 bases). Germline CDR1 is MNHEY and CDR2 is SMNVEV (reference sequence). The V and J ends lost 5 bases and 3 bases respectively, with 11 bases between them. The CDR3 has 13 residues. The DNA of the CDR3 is TGTGCCAGCAGTCTCTCCGGGGGCTACGAGCAGTACTTC. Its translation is CASSLSGGYEQYF.

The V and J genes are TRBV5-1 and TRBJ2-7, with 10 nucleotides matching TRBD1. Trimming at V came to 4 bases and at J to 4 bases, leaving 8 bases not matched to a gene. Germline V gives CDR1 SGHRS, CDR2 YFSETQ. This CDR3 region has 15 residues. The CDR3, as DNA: TGCGCCAGCAGCCCGGGGGACAGGGGAGGGTACGAGCAGTACTTC. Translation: CASSPGDRGGYEQYF.

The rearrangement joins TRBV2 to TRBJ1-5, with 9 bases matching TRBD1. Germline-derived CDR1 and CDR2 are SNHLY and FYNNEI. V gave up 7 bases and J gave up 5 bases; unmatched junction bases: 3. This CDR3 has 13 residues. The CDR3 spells CASNRDRDQPQHF. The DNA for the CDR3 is TGTGCCAGCAACCGGGACAGGGATCAGCCCCAGCATTTT.

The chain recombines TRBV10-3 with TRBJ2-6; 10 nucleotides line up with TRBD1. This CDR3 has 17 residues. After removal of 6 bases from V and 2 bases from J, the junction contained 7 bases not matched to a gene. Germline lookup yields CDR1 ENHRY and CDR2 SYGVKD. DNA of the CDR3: TGTGCCATCAGGGGGACAGGGGCGAGGCCTGGGGCCAACGTCCTGACTTTC. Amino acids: CAIRGTGARPGANVLTF.

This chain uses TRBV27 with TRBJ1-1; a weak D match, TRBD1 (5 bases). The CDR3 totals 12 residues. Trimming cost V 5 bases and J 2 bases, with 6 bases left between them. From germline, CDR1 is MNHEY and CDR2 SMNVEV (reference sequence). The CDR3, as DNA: TGTGCCAGCAGTCAGGGTAACACTGAAGCTTTCTTT. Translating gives CASSQGNTEAFF.

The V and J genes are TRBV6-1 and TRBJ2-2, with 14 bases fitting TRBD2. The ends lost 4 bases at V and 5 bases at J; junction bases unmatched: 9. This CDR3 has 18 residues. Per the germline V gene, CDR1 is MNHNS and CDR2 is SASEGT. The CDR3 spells CASSVGTSGRVRTGELFF. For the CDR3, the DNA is TGTGCCAGCAGTGTAGGGACTAGCGGGAGAGTACGGACCGGGGAGCTGTTTTTT.

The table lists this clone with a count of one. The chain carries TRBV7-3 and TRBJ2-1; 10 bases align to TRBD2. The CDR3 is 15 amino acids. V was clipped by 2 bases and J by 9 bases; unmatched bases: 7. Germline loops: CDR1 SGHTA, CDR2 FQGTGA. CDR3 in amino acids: CASSLGSSGRGEQFF. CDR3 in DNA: TGTGCCAGCAGCTTAGGATCTAGCGGGAGAGGTGAGCAGTTCTTC.

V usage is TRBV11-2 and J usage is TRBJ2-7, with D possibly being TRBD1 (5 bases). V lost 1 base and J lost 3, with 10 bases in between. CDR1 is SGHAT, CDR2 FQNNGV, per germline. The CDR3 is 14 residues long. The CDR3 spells CASSLAGSDYEQYV. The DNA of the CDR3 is TGTGCCAGCAGCTTAGCAGGGTCCGACTACGAGCAGTACGTC.

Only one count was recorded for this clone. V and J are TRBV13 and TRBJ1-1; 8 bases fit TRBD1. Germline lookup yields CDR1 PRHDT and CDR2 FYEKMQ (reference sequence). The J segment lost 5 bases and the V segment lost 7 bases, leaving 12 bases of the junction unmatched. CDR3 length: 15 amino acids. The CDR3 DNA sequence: TGTGCCAGCACCTTTTCAGACAGGGGCGGGACTGAAGCTTTCTTT. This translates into CASTFSDRGGTEAFF.

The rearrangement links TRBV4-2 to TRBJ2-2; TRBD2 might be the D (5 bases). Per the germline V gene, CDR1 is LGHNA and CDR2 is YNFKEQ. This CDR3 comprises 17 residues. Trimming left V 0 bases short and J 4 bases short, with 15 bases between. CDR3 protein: CASSQDVGGLGTGELFF. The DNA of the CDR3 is TGTGCCAGCAGCCAAGATGTGGGCGGGCTGGGCACCGGGGAGCTGTTTTTT.